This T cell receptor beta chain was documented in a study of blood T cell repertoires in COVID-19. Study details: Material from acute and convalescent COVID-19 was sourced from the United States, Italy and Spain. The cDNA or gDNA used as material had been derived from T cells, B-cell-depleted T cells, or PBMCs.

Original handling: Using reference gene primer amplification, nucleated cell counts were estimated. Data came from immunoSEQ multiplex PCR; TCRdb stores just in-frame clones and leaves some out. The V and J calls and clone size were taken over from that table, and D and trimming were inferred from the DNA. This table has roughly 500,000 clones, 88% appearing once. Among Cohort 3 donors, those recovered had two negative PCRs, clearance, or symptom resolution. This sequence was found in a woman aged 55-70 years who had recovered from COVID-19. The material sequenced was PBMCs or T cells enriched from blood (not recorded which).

The CDR3 sequence: CSAGIVTEAFF. The CDR3 coding sequence is TGCAGTGCCGGGATAGTAACTGAAGCTTTCTTT. This sequence joins TRBV20-1 and TRBJ1-1, with unresolved D. The length of the CDR3 is 11 residues. In germline, CDR1 is DFQATT, CDR2 SNEGSKA (reference sequence). Trimming took off 6 bases at V and 5 bases at J, with 10 bases between the two ends.